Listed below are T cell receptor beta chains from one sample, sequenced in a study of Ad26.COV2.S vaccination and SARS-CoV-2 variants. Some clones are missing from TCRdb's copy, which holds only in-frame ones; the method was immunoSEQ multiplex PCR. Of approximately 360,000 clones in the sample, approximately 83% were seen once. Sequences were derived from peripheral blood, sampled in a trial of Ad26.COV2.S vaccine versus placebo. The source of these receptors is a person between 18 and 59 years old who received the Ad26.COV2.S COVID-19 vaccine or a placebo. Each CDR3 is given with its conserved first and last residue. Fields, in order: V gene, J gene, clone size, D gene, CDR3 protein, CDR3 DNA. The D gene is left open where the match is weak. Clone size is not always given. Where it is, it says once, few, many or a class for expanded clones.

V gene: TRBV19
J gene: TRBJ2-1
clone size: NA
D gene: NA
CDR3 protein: CATTLGGTNEQFF
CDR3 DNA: TGTGCCACCACCCTCGGGGGAACGAATGAGCAGTTCTTC

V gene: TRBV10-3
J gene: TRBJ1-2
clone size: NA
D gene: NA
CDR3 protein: CAISETTQSLYGYTF
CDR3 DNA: TGTGCCATCAGTGAGACAACACAGAGCCTATATGGCTACACCTTC

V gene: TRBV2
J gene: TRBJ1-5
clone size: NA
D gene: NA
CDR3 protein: CASSDRPAGTVRPQHF
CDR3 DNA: TGTGCCAGCAGTGATAGGCCCGCTGGAACAGTCCGGCCCCAGCATTTT

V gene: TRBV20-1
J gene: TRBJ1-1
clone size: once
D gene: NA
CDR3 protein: CSASTGTEAFF
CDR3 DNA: TGCAGTGCTAGCACCGGGACAGAAGCTTTCTTT

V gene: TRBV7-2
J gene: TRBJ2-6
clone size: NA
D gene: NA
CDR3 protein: CASKRGSSGANVLTF
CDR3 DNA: TGTGCCAGCAAAAGGGGAAGCTCTGGGGCCAACGTCCTGACTTTC

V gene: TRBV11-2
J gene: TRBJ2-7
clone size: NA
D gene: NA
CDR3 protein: CASSHSLARNYEQYF
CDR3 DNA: TGTGCCAGCAGCCATTCCCTCGCTAGGAACTACGAGCAGTACTTC

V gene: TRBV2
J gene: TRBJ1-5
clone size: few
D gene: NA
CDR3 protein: CASSGGGSQPQHF
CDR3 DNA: TGTGCCAGCAGTGGCGGGGGGAGTCAGCCCCAGCATTTT

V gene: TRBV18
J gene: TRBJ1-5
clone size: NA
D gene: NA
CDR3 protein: CASSPGSRQPQHF
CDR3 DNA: TGTGCCAGCTCACCAGGTAGCCGGCAGCCCCAGCATTTT

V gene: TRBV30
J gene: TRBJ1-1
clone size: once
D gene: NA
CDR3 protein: CAWSEGWGMNTEAFF
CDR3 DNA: TGTGCCTGGAGTGAAGGGTGGGGGATGAACACTGAAGCTTTCTTT

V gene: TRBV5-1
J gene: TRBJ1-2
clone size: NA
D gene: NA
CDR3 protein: CASSLEGGYGYTF
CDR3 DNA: TGCGCCAGCAGCTTGGAGGGTGGTTATGGCTACACCTTC

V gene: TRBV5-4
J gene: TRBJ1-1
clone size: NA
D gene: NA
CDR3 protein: CASSPRQEVTEAFF
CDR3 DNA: TGTGCCAGCAGTCCTCGACAGGAGGTAACTGAAGCTTTCTTT

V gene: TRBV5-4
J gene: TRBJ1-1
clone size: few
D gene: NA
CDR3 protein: CASSFDGNTEAFF
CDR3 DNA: TGTGCCAGCAGCTTCGACGGGAACACTGAAGCTTTCTTT

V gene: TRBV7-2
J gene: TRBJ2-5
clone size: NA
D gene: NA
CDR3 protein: CASSLSPPRRGETQYF
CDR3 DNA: TGTGCCAGCAGCTTAAGTCCCCCTCGAAGAGGGGAGACCCAGTACTTC

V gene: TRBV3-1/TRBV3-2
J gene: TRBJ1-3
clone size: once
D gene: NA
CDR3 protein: CASSQDPKNADTIYF
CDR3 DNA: TGTGCCAGCAGCCAAGATCCGAAAAATGCAGACACCATATATTTT

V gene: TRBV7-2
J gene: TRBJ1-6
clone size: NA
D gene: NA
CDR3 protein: CASSLETNSPLHF
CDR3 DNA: TGTGCCAGCAGCTTAGAAACGAATTCACCCCTCCACTTT

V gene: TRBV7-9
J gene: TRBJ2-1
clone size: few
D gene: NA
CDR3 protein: CASSSSLDSTHNEQFF
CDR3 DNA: TGTGCCAGCAGCTCCTCCTTAGACAGTACCCACAATGAGCAGTTCTTC

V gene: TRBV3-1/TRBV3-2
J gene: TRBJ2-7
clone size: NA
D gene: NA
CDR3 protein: CASSPSHRESEQYF
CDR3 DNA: TGTGCCAGCAGCCCTTCTCACAGGGAAAGTGAGCAGTACTTC

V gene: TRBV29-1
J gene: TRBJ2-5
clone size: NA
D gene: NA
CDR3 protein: CSVGQRQETQYF
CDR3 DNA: TGCAGCGTCGGACAGAGGCAAGAGACCCAGTACTTC

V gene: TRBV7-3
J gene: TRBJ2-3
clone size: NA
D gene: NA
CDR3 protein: CASSLQSHRVDTQYF
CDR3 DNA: TGTGCCAGCAGCTTACAGTCCCACCGGGTAGATACGCAGTATTTT

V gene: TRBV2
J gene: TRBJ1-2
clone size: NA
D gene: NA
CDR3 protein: CASTAGHYGYTF
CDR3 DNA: TGTGCCAGCACCGCGGGCCACTATGGCTACACCTTC

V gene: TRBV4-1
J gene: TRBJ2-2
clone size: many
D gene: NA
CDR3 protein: CASSQARGRTGELFF
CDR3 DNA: TGCGCCAGCAGCCAAGCTCGGGGGAGGACCGGGGAGCTGTTTTTT

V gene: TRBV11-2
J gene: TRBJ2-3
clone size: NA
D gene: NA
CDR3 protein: CASSLEASAHTDTQYF
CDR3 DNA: TGTGCCAGCAGCTTAGAGGCCTCAGCGCACACAGATACGCAGTATTTT

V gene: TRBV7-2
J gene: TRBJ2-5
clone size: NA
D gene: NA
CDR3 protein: CASSRGYQETQYF
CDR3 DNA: TGTGCCAGCAGCCGTGGCTACCAAGAGACCCAGTACTTC

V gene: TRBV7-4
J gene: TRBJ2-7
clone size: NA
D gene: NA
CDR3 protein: CASTQRERQGLYEQYF
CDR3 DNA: TGTGCCAGCACCCAGCGAGAGAGGCAGGGGTTATACGAGCAGTACTTC

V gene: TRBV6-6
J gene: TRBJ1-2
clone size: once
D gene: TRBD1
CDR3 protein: CASSFLYQGGYGYTF
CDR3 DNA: TGTGCCAGCAGTTTCCTATATCAGGGGGGCTATGGCTACACCTTC

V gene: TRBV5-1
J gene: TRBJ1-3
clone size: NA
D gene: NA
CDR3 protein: CASSPGVSGNTIYF
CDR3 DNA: TGCGCCAGCAGCCCTGGGGTCTCTGGAAACACCATATATTTT

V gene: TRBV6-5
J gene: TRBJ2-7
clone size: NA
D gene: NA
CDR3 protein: CASSRRGSALYEQYF
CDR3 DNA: TGTGCCAGCAGTCGTCGGGGGTCAGCGCTTTACGAGCAGTACTTC

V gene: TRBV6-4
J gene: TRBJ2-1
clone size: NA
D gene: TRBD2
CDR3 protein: CASSAIGTSSYNEQFF
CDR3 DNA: TGTGCCAGCAGTGCCATCGGGACTAGCTCCTACAATGAGCAGTTCTTC

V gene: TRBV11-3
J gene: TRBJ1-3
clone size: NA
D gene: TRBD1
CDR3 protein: CASSRQGSGNTIYF
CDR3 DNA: TGTGCCAGCAGCAGACAGGGCTCTGGAAACACCATATATTTT

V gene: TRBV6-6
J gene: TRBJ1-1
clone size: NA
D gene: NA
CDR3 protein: CASSYSTQAEAFF
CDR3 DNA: TGTGCCAGCAGTTACTCGACACAGGCTGAAGCTTTCTTT

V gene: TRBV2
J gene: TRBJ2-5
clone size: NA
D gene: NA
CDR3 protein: CASSGARGGETQYF
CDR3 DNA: TGTGCCAGCAGTGGCGCTAGGGGCGGAGAGACCCAGTACTTC

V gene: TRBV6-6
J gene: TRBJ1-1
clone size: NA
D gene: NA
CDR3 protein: CASSYLGIDAFF
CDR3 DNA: TGTGCCAGCAGTTACCTGGGAATTGATGCTTTCTTT

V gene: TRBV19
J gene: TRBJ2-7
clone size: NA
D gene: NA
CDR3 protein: CAVGEGAAYEQYF
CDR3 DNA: TGTGCCGTTGGTGAAGGCGCCGCCTACGAGCAGTACTTC

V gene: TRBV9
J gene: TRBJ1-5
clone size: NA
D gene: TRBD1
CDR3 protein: CASGGTAEPQHF
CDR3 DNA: TGTGCCAGCGGCGGGACAGCCGAGCCCCAGCATTTT

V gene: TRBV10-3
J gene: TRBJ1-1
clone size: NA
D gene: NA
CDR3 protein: CAIIAGPRNTEAFF
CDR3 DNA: TGTGCCATCATCGCGGGGCCGCGGAACACTGAAGCTTTCTTT

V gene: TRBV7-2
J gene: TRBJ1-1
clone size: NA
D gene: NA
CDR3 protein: CASSPLPGREAFF
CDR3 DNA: TGTGCCAGCAGCCCCTTGCCAGGCCGTGAAGCTTTCTTT

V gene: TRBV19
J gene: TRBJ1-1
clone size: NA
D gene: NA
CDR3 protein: CASSVRDIRLGAFF
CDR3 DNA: TGTGCCAGTAGTGTAAGGGACATCCGCCTAGGGGCTTTCTTT

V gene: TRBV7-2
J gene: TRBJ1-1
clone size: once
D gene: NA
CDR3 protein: CATLGRPYTEAFF
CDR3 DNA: TGTGCCACGTTGGGGAGACCTTACACTGAAGCTTTCTTT

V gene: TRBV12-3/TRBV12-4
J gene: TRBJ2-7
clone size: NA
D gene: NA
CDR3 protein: CASSHQGGEQYF
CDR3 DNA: TGTGCCAGCAGTCACCAGGGAGGCGAGCAGTACTTC

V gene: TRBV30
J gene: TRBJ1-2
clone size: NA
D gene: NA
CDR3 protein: CAWSVFGGYTF
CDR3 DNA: TGTGCCTGGAGTGTATTCGGAGGCTACACCTTC

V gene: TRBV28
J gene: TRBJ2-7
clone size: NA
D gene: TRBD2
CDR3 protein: CASRLGGVYEQYF
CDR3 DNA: TGTGCCAGCAGGCTGGGAGGGGTCTACGAGCAGTACTTC

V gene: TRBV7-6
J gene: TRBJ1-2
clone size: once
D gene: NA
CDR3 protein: CASSRGGNYGYTF
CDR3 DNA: TGTGCCAGCAGCCGAGGGGGGAACTATGGCTACACCTTC

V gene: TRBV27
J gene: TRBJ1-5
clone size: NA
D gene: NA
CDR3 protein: CASLSLQGKYSNQPQHF
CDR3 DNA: TGTGCCAGCCTTAGCCTGCAGGGAAAATATAGCAATCAGCCCCAGCATTTT

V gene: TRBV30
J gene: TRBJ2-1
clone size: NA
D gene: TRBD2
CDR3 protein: CAWSPGTSGVGVQFF
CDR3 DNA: TGTGCCTGGAGTCCGGGGACTAGCGGGGTCGGGGTACAGTTCTTC

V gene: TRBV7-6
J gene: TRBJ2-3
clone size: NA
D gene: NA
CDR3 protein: CASSLVPGGTDTQYF
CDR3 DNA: TGTGCCAGCAGCTTAGTTCCCGGAGGCACAGATACGCAGTATTTT

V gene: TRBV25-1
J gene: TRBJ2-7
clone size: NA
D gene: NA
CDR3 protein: CASRGMGDHEQYF
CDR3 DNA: TGTGCCAGCAGAGGGATGGGGGACCACGAGCAGTACTTC

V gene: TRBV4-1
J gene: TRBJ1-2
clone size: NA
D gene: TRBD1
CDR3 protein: CASSHGPNTGGGYYGYTF
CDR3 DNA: TGCGCCAGCAGCCACGGCCCTAATACAGGGGGAGGATACTATGGCTACACCTTC

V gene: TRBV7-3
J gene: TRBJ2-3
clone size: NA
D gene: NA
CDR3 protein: CASGRRAGPDTQYF
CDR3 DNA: TGTGCCAGCGGTCGGAGGGCCGGCCCAGATACGCAGTATTTT

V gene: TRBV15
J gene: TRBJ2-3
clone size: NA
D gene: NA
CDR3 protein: CATSRERGATDTQYF
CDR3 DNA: TGTGCCACCAGCAGAGAAAGGGGGGCGACGGATACGCAGTATTTT